Listed here are 9 T cell receptor beta chains from one sample, sequenced in a study of T cells in Graves' hyperthyroidism and ophthalmopathy. TCR beta CDR3 regions were amplified from RNA. A first-round RT-PCR of the TCR CDR3 used the HTBI primer set. TCRdb recomputed calls from the multiplex PCR reads with MiXCR, one row per CDR3 protein. In the table there are 350,000 or so distinct CDR3 sequences, roughly 23% of which are singletons. Source material: blood. These receptors all stem from a woman aged 45-65 years with Graves' hyperthyroidism.

This clonotype occurred a few times. The gene calls are TRBV6-5 and TRBJ1-4; D gene uncertain. Trimming took 1 base from V and 6 from J, leaving 9 bases between them. The CDR3 extends over 14 amino acids. CDR1 is MNHEY and CDR2 is SVGAGI in the germline V gene. CDR3 DNA: TGTGCCAGCAGTTACTATTGGACTGATGAAAAACTGTTTTTT. This translates into CASSYYWTDEKLFF.

This clonotype was detected ten times or more. This chain connects TRBV18 to TRBJ2-2; D uncertain. The CDR3 has 13 amino acids. Germline V gene data show CDR1 as KGHSH and CDR2 as LQKENI. Trimming left V 4 bases short and J 4 bases short, with 7 bases between. For the CDR3, the DNA is TGTGCCAGCTCACTAGTTCTCACCGGGGAGCTGTTTTTT. Its translation is CASSLVLTGELFF.

This clonotype was seen ten or more times. The rearrangement uses TRBV5-1 and TRBJ2-1; TRBD1 aligns across 10 bases. CDR3 length equals 16 residues. V gave up 2 bases and J gave up 6 bases; unmatched junction bases: 8. In germline, CDR1 is SGHRS, CDR2 YFSETQ. The CDR3 sequence: CASSFPGTGVGNEQFF. Here the CDR3 DNA reads TGCGCCAGCAGCTTCCCCGGGACAGGGGTTGGCAATGAGCAGTTCTTC. The complete variable domain, with remaining parts taken from reference TRBV5-1 and TRBJ2-1, reads KAGVTQTPRYLIKTRGQQVTLSCSPISGHRSVSWYQQTPGQGLQFLFEYFSETQRNKGNFPGRFSGRQFSNSRSEMNVSTLELGDSALYLCASSFPGTGVGNEQFFGPGTRLTVL.

In this sample, this clonotype turned up many times. The rearrangement links TRBV30 to TRBJ2-2; no definite D call. Deletions cut 2 bases from V and 1 base from J, with 2 bases between. CDR3 length: 12 residues. CDR1 is GTSNPN, CDR2 SVGIG, per germline (reference sequence). CDR3 loop: CAWSKNTGELFF. The CDR3 DNA is TGTGCCTGGAGTAAGAACACCGGGGAGCTGTTTTTT.

V usage is TRBV7-6 and J usage is TRBJ2-1; TRBD1 agrees at 9 bases. J lost 7 bases, V lost 2 bases, and 9 bases had no gene match. The CDR3 is 16 residues long. Per the germline V gene, CDR1 is SGHVS and CDR2 is FNYEAQ. For the CDR3, the DNA is TGTGCCAGCAGCTTATCAACAGGGGGCACGGCGAATGAGCAGTTCTTC. Protein sequence: CASSLSTGGTANEQFF.

This clonotype was found many times. This chain connects TRBV2 to TRBJ2-2, with D hard to call. V was trimmed by 7 bases and J by 2 bases, leaving 8 bases between them. Germline V gene sequence: CDR1 SNHLY, CDR2 FYNNEI. This CDR3 spans 13 amino acids. The CDR3, as DNA: TGTGCCAGCACGGCCAGAAACACCGGGGAGCTGTTTTTT. This sequence encodes CASTARNTGELFF.

The V call is TRBV29-1, the J call TRBJ1-6; no definite D call. The V gene's germline CDR1 is SQVTM and CDR2 ANQGSEA. Trimming pared 6 bases from V and 6 bases from J, leaving 12 bases between. This CDR3 comprises 13 residues. CDR3 bases: TGCAGCGTGAAAGCAGGATCTAATTCACCCCTCCACTTT. It yields the protein CSVKAGSNSPLHF.

There are many counts of this clonotype. The chain employs TRBV5-8 and TRBJ2-7, with D tentatively TRBD2 (5 bases). The V gene lost 6 bases and the J gene lost 0 bases, with 10 bases spanning the gap. From germline, CDR1 is SGHTS and CDR2 YDEGEE. CDR3 length: 13 residues. Written as DNA, the CDR3 is TGTGCCAGCACTTGGGAGATCTCCTACGAGCAGTACTTC. Translating it yields CASTWEISYEQYF. The full variable domain, rest sourced from reference TRBV5-8 and TRBJ2-7, is EAGVTQSPTHLIKTRGQQATLRCSPISGHTSVYWYQQALGLGLQFLLWYDEGEERNRGNFPPRFSGRQFPNYSSELNVNALELEDSALYLCASTWEISYEQYFGPGTRLTVT.

In regard to this clonotype: A much larger clone sits a single nucleotide away, making a read error possible. The chain recombines TRBV13 with TRBJ2-1; 8 bases agree with TRBD2. This CDR3 is 12 amino acids long. Germline assignment: CDR1 PRHDT and CDR2 FYEKMQ (reference sequence). The CDR3 here is CGSGSFYNEQFF. The CDR3 nucleotides read TGTGGGAGCGGGAGCTTCTACAATGAGCAGTTCTTC.